The clone carrying this TCR beta chain has only one observation. Its target is not known. This sample is drawn from a study of vaccination and CD4 T cells after COVID-19. With the Oncomine TCR Beta short-read assay, DNA from cultured CD4+ T cells was sequenced. Each CDR3 protein gets one entry after TCRdb re-called the PCR reads with MiXCR. This sample has 3,500 to 4,500 distinct CDR3 sequences; around 35% occur once, and the top ten carry approximately 45%. The treatment: roughly 10-day PBMC culture with coronavirus spike peptide pools or control peptides (ViraFEST assay). CD4+ T-cell collection from the unexposed donor predated the COVID-19 pandemic (2011-2018). Before TCRs were sequenced, ViraFEST expanded antigen-specific T cells with peptide pools. There are 12 residues in the CDR3. Germline CDR1 and CDR2: DFQATT and SNEGSKA (reference sequence). The V and J ends lost 6 bases and 7 bases respectively, with 13 bases between them.

Sequencing used CD4+ T cells from blood, cultured in vitro. The source of this sequence is a human donor in good health. The rearrangement links TRBV20-1 to TRBJ2-4; D gene ambiguous. CDR3 in amino acids: CSAIRPENIQYF. DNA for the CDR3: TGCAGTGCCATAAGACCTGAGAACATTCAGTACTTC.